This is a list of T cell receptor beta chains from one sample in a study of T-cell reconstitution after alpha-beta-depleted transplantation in children. MiXCR, run by TCRdb on the PCR reads, gives a single entry per CDR3 protein. Of about 460,000 distinct CDR3 sequences listed, 10% are singletons. The starting material was PBMCs, obtained before TCRalphabeta/CD19-depleted stem cell transplant. These receptors were collected from a child under 10 years old with inherited bone marrow failure, due to receive a stem cell transplant. The CDR3 runs from the conserved cysteine through the conserved F or W. Each record gives: clone size, D gene, V gene, J gene, CDR3 protein, CDR3 DNA. D genes are given only for firm matches. Size is omitted from some rows. Given values are once, few, many or a class for expanded clones.

many	-	TRBV20-1	TRBJ1-2	CSAREGRGVYGYTF	TGCAGTGCTAGAGAGGGGAGAGGCGTCTATGGCTACACCTTC
-	-	TRBV27	TRBJ2-7	CASSFQGGYEQYF	TGTGCCAGCAGTTTCCAGGGGGGCTACGAGCAGTACTTC
many	TRBD1	TRBV7-8	TRBJ2-7	CASSQARDSLYEQYF	TGTGCCAGCAGCCAAGCCAGGGACAGCCTCTACGAGCAGTACTTC
many	TRBD1	TRBV12-3/TRBV12-4	TRBJ2-7	CASSLTGTGGYEQYF	TGTGCCAGCAGCTTGACCGGGACAGGGGGCTACGAGCAGTACTTC
many	-	TRBV4-3	TRBJ2-1	CASSKFDEQFF	TGCGCCAGCAGCAAGTTCGATGAGCAGTTCTTC
many	TRBD2	TRBV20-1	TRBJ2-5	CSARETSGQETQYF	TGCAGTGCTAGAGAGACTAGCGGACAAGAGACCCAGTACTTC
many	-	TRBV21-1	TRBJ2-7	CASSSRTVTYEQYF	TGTGCCAGCAGCTCTCGGACCGTCACCTACGAGCAGTACTTC
many	-	TRBV10-3	TRBJ2-3	CAISERADTQYF	TGTGCCATCAGTGAACGAGCAGATACGCAGTATTTT
few	TRBD2	TRBV11-2	TRBJ2-1	CASSLWQAKLLAGVNEQFF	TGTGCCAGCAGCTTATGGCAGGCCAAGTTACTTGCGGGAGTCAATGAGCAGTTCTTC
few	-	TRBV29-1	TRBJ1-1	CSVDGAEAFF	TGCAGCGTTGACGGTGCTGAAGCTTTCTTT
many	TRBD2	TRBV13	TRBJ2-1	CASSLELSGAEQFF	TGTGCCAGCAGCTTAGAGCTTAGCGGGGCCGAGCAGTTCTTC
many	-	TRBV29-1	TRBJ1-2	CSVEVPGHDGYTF	TGCAGCGTTGAAGTTCCGGGACACGATGGCTACACCTTC
many	-	TRBV11-2	TRBJ2-1	CASSFSASNEQFF	TGTGCCAGCAGCTTCTCAGCGAGCAATGAGCAGTTCTTC
few	TRBD2	TRBV20-1	TRBJ2-1	CSAGQLAADEQFF	TGCAGTGCGGGCCAGCTAGCGGCCGATGAGCAGTTCTTC
-	-	TRBV11-2	TRBJ2-3	CASSPGQGRAPNTDTQYF	TGTGCCAGCAGCCCGGGGCAGGGAAGGGCTCCGAACACAGATACGCAGTATTTT
-	-	TRBV29-1	TRBJ2-5	CSVGSHFTGETQYF	TGCAGCGTTGGGTCCCACTTTACCGGGGAGACCCAGTACTTC
many	-	TRBV27	TRBJ2-1	CASSFTGPIYNEQFF	TGTGCCAGCAGTTTTACAGGTCCCATCTACAATGAGCAGTTCTTC
many	-	TRBV7-7	TRBJ2-2	CASSFKDPGELFF	TGTGCTAGCAGCTTCAAGGACCCCGGGGAGCTGTTTTTT
many	TRBD2	TRBV6-4	TRBJ2-1	CASSEGAGRGNEQFF	TGTGCCAGCAGTGAGGGGGCCGGGAGGGGTAATGAGCAGTTCTTC
many	TRBD2	TRBV20-1	TRBJ2-1	CSARDTSSGYNEQFF	TGCAGTGCTAGAGATACGTCTAGCGGATACAATGAGCAGTTCTTC
few	TRBD1	TRBV20-1	TRBJ1-2	CSAMNRDREFGGYTF	TGCAGTGCTATGAACCGGGACAGGGAGTTTGGTGGCTACACCTTC
-	TRBD2	TRBV9	TRBJ2-7	CASSVDPSGRHYEQYF	TGTGCCAGCAGCGTAGATCCTAGCGGGAGACACTACGAGCAGTACTTC
many	-	TRBV20-1	TRBJ2-3	CSVQKADTQYF	TGCAGTGTTCAGAAGGCAGATACGCAGTATTTT
many	-	TRBV4-3	TRBJ2-7	CASSPSGADEQYF	TGCGCCAGCAGCCCGTCGGGCGCCGACGAGCAGTACTTC
-	TRBD1	TRBV27	TRBJ2-3	CASSLGPGTGGPDTQYF	TGTGCCAGCAGTTTGGGTCCAGGGACAGGGGGCCCAGATACGCAGTATTTT
many	TRBD2	TRBV27	TRBJ2-3	CASSPGLAYTDTQYF	TGTGCCAGCAGTCCGGGACTAGCGTATACAGATACGCAGTATTTT
many	-	TRBV20-1	TRBJ2-7	CSARDARRPYEQYF	TGCAGTGCTAGAGATGCCAGGCGGCCCTACGAGCAGTACTTC
many	-	TRBV12-3/TRBV12-4	TRBJ2-1	CASRPGTSYNEQFF	TGTGCCAGCAGACCCGGGACGTCTTACAATGAGCAGTTCTTC
many	-	TRBV6-2/TRBV6-3	TRBJ2-7	CASSLGHLYEQYF	TGTGCCAGCAGTTTGGGACATCTCTACGAGCAGTACTTC
many	-	TRBV27	TRBJ2-7	CASSLTGSVYEQYF	TGTGCCAGCAGTTTAACCGGGAGTGTCTACGAGCAGTACTTC
many	-	TRBV4-3	TRBJ2-7	CASSQGASGTGEQYF	TGCGCCAGCAGCCAAGGGGCCAGCGGCACGGGTGAGCAGTACTTC
-	-	TRBV13	TRBJ2-5	CASSLRHPSETQYF	TGTGCCAGCAGCCTACGACACCCGTCCGAGACCCAGTACTTC
many	-	TRBV2	TRBJ1-1	CASTKGPRTEAFF	TGTGCCAGCACCAAAGGACCGAGGACTGAAGCTTTCTTT
few	-	TRBV29-1	TRBJ2-3	CSVTPPTDTQYF	TGCAGCGTCACACCACCAACAGATACGCAGTATTTT
many	-	TRBV7-2	TRBJ2-7	CASSRSAYSYEQYF	TGTGCCAGCAGCCGTAGCGCCTACTCCTACGAGCAGTACTTC
many	TRBD2	TRBV12-3/TRBV12-4	TRBJ2-1	CASSFWLAGTNEQFF	TGTGCCAGCAGTTTTTGGCTAGCGGGAACCAATGAGCAGTTCTTC
many	-	TRBV6-2/TRBV6-3	TRBJ1-2	CASSYLTDPYGYTF	TGTGCCAGCAGTTACCTGACAGACCCCTATGGCTACACCTTC
many	TRBD2	TRBV2	TRBJ2-5	CASSEGGLAQETQYF	TGTGCCAGCAGTGAAGGGGGACTAGCCCAAGAGACCCAGTACTTC
many	-	TRBV5-1	TRBJ2-4	CASSLSGGAKNIQYF	TGCGCCAGCAGCTTATCGGGTGGCGCCAAAAACATTCAGTACTTC
-	-	TRBV4-2	TRBJ2-1	CASSQDSQGRAYNEQFF	TGTGCCAGCAGCCAAGATAGTCAGGGAAGGGCCTACAATGAGCAGTTCTTC
few	TRBD1	TRBV28	TRBJ1-2	CASSLPGQPLKDNYGYTF	TGTGCCAGCAGTTTACCGGGACAGCCCCTTAAGGACAACTATGGCTACACCTTC
few	-	TRBV28	TRBJ2-2	CAISQAAGLATGELFF	TGTGCCATCTCCCAGGCCGCCGGCTTGGCCACCGGGGAGCTGTTTTTT
few	TRBD1	TRBV19	TRBJ2-7	CASSIPGGVEQYF	TGTGCCAGTAGTATTCCAGGGGGCGTCGAGCAGTACTTC
few	-	TRBV11-2	TRBJ1-1	CASSPPSAEAFF	TGTGCCAGCAGCCCCCCATCGGCAGAAGCTTTCTTT
many	-	TRBV3-1	TRBJ2-3	CASSQETSTDTQYF	TGTGCCAGCAGCCAAGAGACTAGCACAGATACGCAGTATTTT
-	-	TRBV12-3/TRBV12-4	TRBJ2-1	CASSLPRDGPNEQFF	TGTGCCAGCAGTTTACCACGGGACGGGCCCAATGAGCAGTTCTTC
many	TRBD1	TRBV28	TRBJ2-1	CASSTGTVSYNEQFF	TGTGCCAGCAGCACCGGGACAGTGTCCTACAATGAGCAGTTCTTC
many	-	TRBV12-3/TRBV12-4	TRBJ2-3	CASSFAAKGGTQYF	TGTGCCAGCAGTTTCGCCGCTAAGGGTGGTACGCAGTATTTT
-	-	TRBV2	TRBJ2-2	CASSRVVTGELFF	TGTGCCAGCAGCAGGGTGGTCACCGGGGAGCTGTTTTTT
many	-	TRBV5-5	TRBJ2-2	CASRFGLSTGELFF	TGTGCCAGCAGGTTCGGACTATCGACCGGGGAGCTGTTTTTT
many	-	TRBV12-3/TRBV12-4	TRBJ1-1	CASSFGDEAFF	TGTGCCAGCAGTTTCGGGGATGAAGCTTTCTTT
many	-	TRBV12-3/TRBV12-4	TRBJ1-1	CASSLLGQGAFF	TGTGCCAGCAGTTTACTAGGTCAGGGGGCTTTCTTT
-	TRBD1	TRBV20-1	TRBJ2-5	CSAILGTVQETQYF	TGCAGTGCTATATTGGGGACAGTACAAGAGACCCAGTACTTC
many	-	TRBV7-9	TRBJ2-7	CASSLVWAVYEQYF	TGTGCCAGCAGCTTAGTCTGGGCGGTCTACGAGCAGTACTTC
many	-	TRBV27	TRBJ1-1	CASSSGGGNTEAFF	TGTGCCAGCAGTTCGGGGGGAGGGAACACTGAAGCTTTCTTT
many	-	TRBV7-9	TRBJ2-5	CASSLTRLDQETQYF	TGTGCCAGCAGCTTAACCCGACTAGATCAAGAGACCCAGTACTTC
-	TRBD2	TRBV6-1	TRBJ2-3	CASSRLAGGPADTQYF	TGTGCCAGCAGCCGACTAGCGGGAGGGCCGGCAGATACGCAGTATTTT
once	-	TRBV11-2	TRBJ2-3	CASTYKRSDTQYF	TGTGCCAGCACTTATAAGCGATCAGATACGCAGTATTTT
many	-	TRBV29-1	TRBJ1-1	CSVGPGVGLTEAFF	TGCAGCGTTGGTCCAGGGGTAGGATTGACTGAAGCTTTCTTT